This T cell receptor (beta chain) appears in the sequencing data of a study of blood T cells in healthy people across ages. Study-level information: Template switching captured about one barcoded beta molecule per two T cells. Study-level findings and limits: The long-lived group displayed more naive CD4+ cells, plus higher diversity, than the aged donors did.

Total RNA extracted from each sample amounted to at least 6 micrograms. This clonotype was counted only a few times. The antigen is unknown. Sample-barcoded 5' priming and a J-beta primer mix drove a second PCR of roughly 6 to 12 cycles. TCRdb fed the 5' RACE reads into MiXCR, producing one record per CDR3 protein. The repertoire has 600,000 to 900,000 distinct CDR3 sequences, 20% to 30% of them found once; the top ten carry about 3%. Germline-derived CDR1 and CDR2 are MGHDK and SYGVNS. Unmatched junction bases numbered 2, after V lost 11 bases and J lost 2 bases. There are 11 residues in the CDR3. Separately, the same data were catalogued under a study of T cells of mothers and their children. That work states: Every mother produced more than 9.5 million TCR beta CDR3 reads, whereas every child provided 3 million to 3.5 million.

The V and J genes are TRBV25-1 and TRBJ2-7; 8 bases map to TRBD2. Input material: blood. The receptor was isolated from a boy aged 10-17 years in good health. The CDR3 region is CAAGGTYEQYF. For the CDR3, the DNA is TGTGCCGCGGGGGGAACCTACGAGCAGTACTTC.